The present T cell receptor beta chain was sequenced within a study of blood T cells in healthy people across ages. CDR3 length equals 18 residues. V shed 5 bases, J shed 1 base, and the junction held 11 bases outside the gene matches. Per the germline V gene, CDR1 is SGHVS and CDR2 is FNYEAQ. Sample-barcoded 5' priming and a J-beta primer mix drove a second PCR of roughly 6 to 12 cycles. TCRdb reprocessed the 5' RACE reads with MiXCR, giving one entry per CDR3 protein. This table has about 1.6 million distinct CDR3 sequences, almost 35% appearing once. The chain employs TRBV7-6 and TRBJ2-2; 9 bases align to TRBD2. The receptor comes from a woman in her 30s in good health. Sequenced material: blood. CDR3 bases: TGTGCCAGCAGCCCCCACCCTAGCGGGGCCAAGAACACCGGGGAGCTGTTTTTT. This translates into CASSPHPSGAKNTGELFF.